This T cell receptor (beta chain) was obtained from a study of blood T cell repertoires in COVID-19. Using immunoSEQ multiplex PCR, the repertoire was profiled, and TCRdb retains in-frame clones only, with some absent. This sample has under 500,000 clones, with nearly 90% found just once. The CDR3 consists of 15 residues. V gave up 5 bases and J gave up 4 bases, with 15 bases separating them. CDR1 is MNHEY and CDR2 is SMNVEV in the germline V gene (reference sequence). The sample comprised PBMCs or T cells enriched from blood (not recorded which). The genes are TRBV27 and TRBJ2-1; D might be TRBD2 (5 bases). This receptor was obtained from a woman between 18 and 30 years old with acute COVID-19. The CDR3 nucleotides are TGTGCCAGCAGTACAACTAGTCCCACGTACAATGAGCAGTTCTTC. Translation gives CASSTTSPTYNEQFF.